Each of the 8 T cell receptor beta chains below was sequenced from the same sample in a study of control samples from healthy donors and cancer patients. Sequencing used immunoSEQ multiplex PCR; TCRdb keeps in-frame clones, though not all of them. The profile shows over 65,000 clones, about 93% of them singletons. Sequenced input: blood. Source of these receptors: a woman between 35 and 50 years old in good health.

V usage is TRBV30 and J usage is TRBJ1-3; D gene ambiguous. The length of the CDR3 is 13 residues. Trimming removed 2 bases from V and 4 bases from J, with 9 bases in between. Germline V gene sequence: CDR1 GTSNPN, CDR2 SVGIG (reference sequence). CDR3 DNA sequence: TGTGCCTGGAGTAGAGGGAACGGAAACACCATATATTTT. Translated, it gives CAWSRGNGNTIYF.

This chain joins TRBV7-7 and TRBJ2-3, with TRBD1 matching over 12 bases. This CDR3 spans 15 amino acids. Germline V CDR1 and CDR2: SSHAT, FNYEAQ (reference sequence). J was trimmed by 5 bases and V by 4 bases; bases with no gene match: 4. The CDR3 here is CASSSGQGAKDTQYF. The CDR3 DNA follows: TGTGCCAGCAGCTCGGGACAGGGGGCCAAAGATACGCAGTATTTT.

This sequence joins TRBV6-5 and TRBJ2-1; tentatively, D is TRBD2 (5 bases). CDR3 length: 13 residues. V lost 2 bases and J 10 bases, leaving 12 bases between the germline ends. The germline V gene encodes CDR1 MNHEY and CDR2 SVGAGI. As DNA, the CDR3 is TGTGCCAGCAGTTACAGAGGGCCGGGGGAGCAGTTCTTC. It yields the protein CASSYRGPGEQFF.

This clone is a singleton in its sample. The rearrangement uses TRBV11-2 and TRBJ1-1; perhaps TRBD1 as D (5 bases). The CDR3 loop spans 12 amino acids. CDR1 is SGHAT and CDR2 is FQNNGV in the germline V gene. V shed 5 bases and J shed 5 bases, with 9 bases lying between them. CDR3 nucleotides: TGTGCCAGCAGCCCAGGGAAGACTGAAGCTTTCTTT. Its translation: CASSPGKTEAFF.

The chain uses TRBV10-3 and TRBJ1-4; 8 positions match TRBD1. The CDR3 runs to 15 residues. Germline values: CDR1 ENHRY, CDR2 SYGVKD. The ends lost 5 bases at V and 2 bases at J; junction bases unmatched: 4. In nucleotides, the CDR3 is TGTGCCATCAGTCAGGACAGGGAGACTAATGAAAAACTGTTTTTT. Translated, it gives CAISQDRETNEKLFF.

This clone was picked up one time. The CDR3 DNA is TGTGCCAGCAGAGGGGACAGGGATACTGAAAAACTGTTTTTT. Amino acid sequence: CASRGDRDTEKLFF. This rearrangement joins TRBV7-9 to TRBJ1-4; 9 nucleotides align to TRBD1. Germline CDR1 reads SEHNR; CDR2 reads FQNEAQ (reference sequence). This CDR3 has 14 residues. Unmatched junction bases numbered 6, after V lost 6 bases and J lost 7 bases.

The chain joins TRBV19 to TRBJ1-1, with D perhaps TRBD1 (5 bases). The CDR3 runs 15 residues. Per germline, CDR1 LNHDA and CDR2 SQIVND (reference sequence). V was shortened by 4 bases and J by 0 bases, with 12 bases between the two germline ends. The CDR3 nucleotides are TGTGCCAGTAGTAGACTTGACAGCTTGAACACTGAAGCTTTCTTT. Translating gives CASSRLDSLNTEAFF.

The chain is built from TRBV7-9 and TRBJ2-5; D remains unclear. The CDR3 sequence is 15 residues long. Trimming took off 0 bases at V and 4 bases at J, with 12 bases between the two ends. Germline CDR1 and CDR2: SEHNR and FQNEAQ (reference sequence). CDR3 protein: CASSLAGADIETQYF. The CDR3 DNA reads as TGTGCCAGCAGCTTAGCCGGCGCAGACATAGAGACCCAGTACTTC. Combining the CDR3 with reference TRBV7-9 and TRBJ2-5 gives the whole variable domain DTGVSQNPRHKITKRGQNVTFRCDPISEHNRLYWYRQTLGQGPEFLTYFQNEAQLEKSRLLSDRFSAERPKGSFSTLEIQRTEQGDSAMYLCASSLAGADIETQYFGPGTRLLVL.